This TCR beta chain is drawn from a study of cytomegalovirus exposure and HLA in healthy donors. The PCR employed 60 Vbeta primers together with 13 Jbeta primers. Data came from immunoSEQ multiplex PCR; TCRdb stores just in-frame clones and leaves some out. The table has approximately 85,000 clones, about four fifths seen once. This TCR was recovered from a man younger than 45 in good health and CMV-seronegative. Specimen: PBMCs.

CDR3 DNA sequence: TGTGCCAGTAGTAAGGCGGGAGGAGACAATCAGCCCCAGCATTTT. Its translation is CASSKAGGDNQPQHF. The rearrangement uses TRBV19 and TRBJ1-5; D is undetermined. CDR3 length: 15 amino acids. Germline loops: CDR1 LNHDA, CDR2 SQIVND (reference sequence). V was pared by 4 bases and J by 3 bases, with 13 bases between.